The 13 T cell receptor beta chains presented below share a single source sample, sequenced in a study of radiotherapy plus CTLA-4 blockade in lung cancer. TCRdb keeps only in-frame clones here, not all; method: immunoSEQ multiplex PCR. The sample includes about 55,000 clones, 70% to 85% seen only once; the top ten take around 6.6%. Specimen: peripheral blood, collected from a patient treated with radiotherapy plus ipilimumab. The receptor source for this set is a human donor with non-small cell lung cancer whose response to radiotherapy plus ipilimumab could not be evaluated.

The chain joins TRBV6-6 to TRBJ2-7; D unresolved. This CDR3 has 13 amino acids. Germline V lookup: CDR1 MNHNY, CDR2 SVGAGI (reference sequence). Trimming left V 2 bases short and J 3 bases short, with 8 bases between. The CDR3 DNA follows: TGTGCCAGCAGTTACACTCGGAGCTACGAGCAGTACTTC. This sequence encodes CASSYTRSYEQYF.

V usage is TRBV6-5 and J usage is TRBJ1-1, with D possibly matching TRBD1 (6 bases). Germline V gene data show CDR1 as MNHEY and CDR2 as SVGAGI. V was trimmed by 2 bases and J by 1 base, leaving 8 bases between them. The CDR3 has 14 amino acids. The CDR3 nucleotides are TGTGCCAGCAGTTACAGAGGGGGGAACACTGAAGCTTTCTTT. As protein: CASSYRGGNTEAFF.

The chain has TRBV7-8 and TRBJ2-5; D is ambiguous. Germline values: CDR1 SGHVS, CDR2 FQNEAQ. Trimming cost V 5 bases and J 5 bases, with 9 bases left between them. The CDR3 is 12 amino acids. In DNA form, the CDR3 reads TGTGCCAGCAGCGGTAGAGCCGAGACCCAGTACTTC. It yields the protein CASSGRAETQYF.

This chain uses TRBV6-6 with TRBJ1-1, with 10 nucleotides matching TRBD1. The CDR3 runs 16 residues. CDR1 is MNHNY, CDR2 SVGAGI, per germline (reference sequence). Trimming at V came to 5 bases and at J to 1 base, leaving 7 bases not matched to a gene. The CDR3 loop reads CASSLGTGVSNTEAFF. In nucleotides, the CDR3 is TGTGCCAGCAGTCTCGGGACAGGGGTATCGAACACTGAAGCTTTCTTT.

The chain combines TRBV30 with TRBJ2-1; a possible D gene is TRBD2 (5 bases). Germline-derived CDR1 and CDR2 are GTSNPN and SVGIG (reference sequence). This CDR3 has 13 amino acids. V lost 2 bases to trimming and J lost 4 bases, with 9 bases between them. The CDR3 spells CAWSLTGYNEQFF. DNA for the CDR3: TGTGCCTGGAGTTTGACGGGATACAATGAGCAGTTCTTC.

The chain couples TRBV9 to TRBJ1-2; 7 nucleotides align to TRBD1. CDR3 length: 13 amino acids. From germline, CDR1 is SGDLS and CDR2 YYNGEE. V lost 0 bases and J lost 4; bases outside the gene matches: 0. The CDR3 DNA is TGTGCCAGCAGCGTAGGGACAGGCTATGGCTACACCTTC. Translated, it gives CASSVGTGYGYTF. Together with reference TRBV9 and TRBJ1-2, the CDR3 gives the full variable domain: DSGVTQTPKHLITATGQRVTLRCSPRSGDLSVYWYQQSLDQGLQFLIQYYNGEERAKGNILERFSAQQFPDLHSELNLSSLELGDSALYFCASSVGTGYGYTFGSGTRLTVV.

This chain uses TRBV7-2 with TRBJ2-7, with 9 bases fitting TRBD1. The CDR3 is 14 residues long. Trimming took 5 bases from V and 5 from J; bases not matched to a gene: 7. From germline, CDR1 is SGHTA and CDR2 FQGNSA. The CDR3: CASSPGTGWHEQYF. The CDR3 coding sequence is TGTGCCAGCAGCCCCGGGACAGGGTGGCACGAGCAGTACTTC.

V is TRBV9 and J is TRBJ1-2; 7 nucleotides match TRBD1. The CDR3 covers 15 residues. Germline CDR1 and CDR2: SGDLS and YYNGEE. V lost 0 bases to trimming and J lost 5 bases; unmatched junction nucleotides: 7. The CDR3 coding sequence is TGTGCCAGCAGCGTAGCCGGCAGGGGGATTTATGGCTACACCTTC. It codes for CASSVAGRGIYGYTF.

V gene TRBV4-3 combines with J gene TRBJ2-1; TRBD2 matches 12 bases. The CDR3 spans 17 residues. CDR1 is LGHNA and CDR2 is YSLEER in the germline V gene. V was clipped by 2 bases and J by 3 bases; unmatched bases: 5. In DNA form, the CDR3 reads TGCGCCAGCAGCCAACTAGCGGGAGGGCCTAACTACAATGAGCAGTTCTTC. Amino acids: CASSQLAGGPNYNEQFF.

The chain recombines TRBV6-5 with TRBJ1-2, with D perhaps TRBD1 (6 bases). CDR1 is MNHEY and CDR2 is SVGAGI in the germline V gene. The V end was cut by 0 bases, the J end by 4 bases, with 9 bases between. The CDR3 loop spans 14 amino acids. The CDR3 reads CASSYSQGIYGYTF. The CDR3, as DNA: TGTGCCAGCAGTTACTCTCAGGGGATCTATGGCTACACCTTC.

This sequence joins TRBV9 and TRBJ2-1; 11 nucleotides agree with TRBD2. The germline CDR1 and CDR2 sequences are SGDLS and YYNGEE. The trim removed 0 bases at V and 1 base at J, leaving 3 bases unmatched. The CDR3 sequence is 17 residues long. DNA of the CDR3: TGTGCCAGCAGCGTAGGGACTAGCGGGCGTTCCTACAATGAGCAGTTCTTC. It specifies CASSVGTSGRSYNEQFF.

The CDR3 protein is CASRGDRSNEKLFF. In nucleotides, the CDR3 is TGCGCCAGCAGAGGGGACAGAAGTAATGAAAAACTGTTTTTT. The chain combines TRBV5-1 with TRBJ1-4; TRBD1 matches at 7 bases. With V trimmed by 5 bases and J by 4 bases, 5 bases remained unmatched. This CDR3 region has 14 residues. Germline loops: CDR1 SGHRS, CDR2 YFSETQ. The full variable domain, completed using reference TRBV5-1 and TRBJ1-4, is KAGVTQTPRYLIKTRGQQVTLSCSPISGHRSVSWYQQTPGQGLQFLFEYFSETQRNKGNFPGRFSGRQFSNSRSEMNVSTLELGDSALYLCASRGDRSNEKLFFGSGTQLSVL.

The gene calls are TRBV7-9 and TRBJ2-3, with 9 bases fitting TRBD2. There are 14 residues in the CDR3. Germline V lookup: CDR1 SEHNR, CDR2 FQNEAQ (reference sequence). The trim removed 5 bases at V and 9 bases at J, leaving 9 bases unmatched. CDR3 sequence: CASSPWDSGGTQYF. The CDR3, as DNA: TGTGCCAGCAGCCCCTGGGATAGCGGGGGAACGCAGTATTTT.